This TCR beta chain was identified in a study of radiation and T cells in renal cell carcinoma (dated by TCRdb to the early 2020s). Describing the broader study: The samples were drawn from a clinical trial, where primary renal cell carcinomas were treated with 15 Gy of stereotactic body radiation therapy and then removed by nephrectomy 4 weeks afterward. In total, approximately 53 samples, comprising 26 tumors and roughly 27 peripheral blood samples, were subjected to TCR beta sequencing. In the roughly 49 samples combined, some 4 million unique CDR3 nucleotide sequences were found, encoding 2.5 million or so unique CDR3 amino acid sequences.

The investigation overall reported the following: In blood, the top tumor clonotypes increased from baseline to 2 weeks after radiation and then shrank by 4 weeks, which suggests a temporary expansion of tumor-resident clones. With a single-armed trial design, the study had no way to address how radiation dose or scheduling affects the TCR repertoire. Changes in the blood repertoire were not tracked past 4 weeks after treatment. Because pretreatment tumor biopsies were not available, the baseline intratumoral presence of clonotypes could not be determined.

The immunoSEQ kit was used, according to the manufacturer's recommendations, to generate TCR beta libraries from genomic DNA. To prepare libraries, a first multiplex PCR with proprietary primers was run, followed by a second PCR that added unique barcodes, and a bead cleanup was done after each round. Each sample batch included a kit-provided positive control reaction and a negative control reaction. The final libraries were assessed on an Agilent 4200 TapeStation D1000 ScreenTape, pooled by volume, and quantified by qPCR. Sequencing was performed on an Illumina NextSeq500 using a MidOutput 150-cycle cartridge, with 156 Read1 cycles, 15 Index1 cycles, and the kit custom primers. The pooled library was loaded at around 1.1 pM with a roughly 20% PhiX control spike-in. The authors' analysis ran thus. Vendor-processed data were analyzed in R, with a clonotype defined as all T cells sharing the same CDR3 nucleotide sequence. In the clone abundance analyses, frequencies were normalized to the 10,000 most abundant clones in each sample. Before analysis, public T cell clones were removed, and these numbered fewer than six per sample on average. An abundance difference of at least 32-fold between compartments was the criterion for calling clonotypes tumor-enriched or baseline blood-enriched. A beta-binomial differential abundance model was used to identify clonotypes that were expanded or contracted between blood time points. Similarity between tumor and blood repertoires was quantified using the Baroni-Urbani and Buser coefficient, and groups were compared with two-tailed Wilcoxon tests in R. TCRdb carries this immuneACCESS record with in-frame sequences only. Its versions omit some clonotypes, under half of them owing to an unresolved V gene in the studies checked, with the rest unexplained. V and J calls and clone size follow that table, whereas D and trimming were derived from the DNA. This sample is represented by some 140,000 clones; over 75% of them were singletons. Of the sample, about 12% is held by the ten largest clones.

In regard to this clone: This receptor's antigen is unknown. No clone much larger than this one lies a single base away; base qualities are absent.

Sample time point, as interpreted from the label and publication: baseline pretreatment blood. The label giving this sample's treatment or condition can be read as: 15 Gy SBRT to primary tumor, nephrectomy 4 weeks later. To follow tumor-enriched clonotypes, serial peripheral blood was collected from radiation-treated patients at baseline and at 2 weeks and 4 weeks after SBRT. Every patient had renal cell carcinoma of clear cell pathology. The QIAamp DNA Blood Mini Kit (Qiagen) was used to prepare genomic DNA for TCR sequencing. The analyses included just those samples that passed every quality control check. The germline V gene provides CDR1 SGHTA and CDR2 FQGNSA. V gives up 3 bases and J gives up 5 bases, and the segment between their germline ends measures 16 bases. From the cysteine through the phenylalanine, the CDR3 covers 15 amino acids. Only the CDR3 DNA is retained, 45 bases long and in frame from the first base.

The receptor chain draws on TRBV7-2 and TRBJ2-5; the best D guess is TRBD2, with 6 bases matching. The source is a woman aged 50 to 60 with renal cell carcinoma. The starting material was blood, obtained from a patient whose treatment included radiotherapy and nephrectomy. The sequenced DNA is TGTGCCAGCAGCTTCGGGTCGGGGGATGGTGAGACCCAGTACTTC. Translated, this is CASSFGSGDGETQYF.